This TCR beta chain was sequenced for a study of T cell repertoires in cytomegalovirus infection. One entry per CDR3 protein, called by TCRdb with MiXCR from the reads. The repertoire holds over 250,000 distinct CDR3 sequences, with approximately 22% as singletons. This clonotype has a handful of counts. Its antigen is still unknown. V was clipped by 5 bases and J by 0 bases, with 13 bases between them. Germline CDR1 reads SGHVS; CDR2 reads FQNEAQ. CDR3 size: 15 residues. This TCR was recovered from a human donor in good health (CMV status not recorded). Some clones in this sample may be carry-over from other donors' samples. The specimen comprised cultured PBMCs, sampled from culture after CMV antigen stimulation. The chain carries TRBV7-8 and TRBJ1-1, with D maybe TRBD1 (6 bases). The CDR3 DNA follows: TGTGCCAGCAGCCCCGAGGGGGGGATGAACACTGAAGCTTTCTTT. Translating gives CASSPEGGMNTEAFF.